What follows is one T cell receptor beta chain and its context. The antigen is undetermined. Generated by immunoSEQ multiplex PCR, the TCRdb table keeps only in-frame clones and is missing some. The data hold more than 45,000 clones, with roughly 85% observed a single time. With V trimmed by 4 bases and J by 2 bases, 5 bases remained unmatched. The CDR3 has 15 residues. Germline V gene lookup returns CDR1 LNHDA and CDR2 SQIVND (reference sequence). This record belongs to a study of OX40 agonist ivuxolimab in advanced cancers. Study summary: Patients were given ivuxolimab, an antibody that agonizes OX40 (CD134). Ivuxolimab was administered intravenously to patients at 0.01 to 10 mg/kg every 2 weeks. Findings of the study overall: There were, on average, more expanded clones in CD8+ T cells than in CD4+. At 0.1-3.0 mg/kg, partial responders had clonal expansion among the lowest observed.

Sequences were derived from CD4+ or CD8+ T cells sorted from blood, sampled in a trial of the OX40 agonist ivuxolimab. The genes are TRBV19 and TRBJ1-1; TRBD1 agrees at 9 bases. This TCR was sampled from an adult with an advanced solid tumor such as melanoma, head and neck, liver or kidney cancer. In DNA, the CDR3 is TGTGCCAGTAGTAAGTGGGGACAGGGAAACACTGAAGCTTTCTTT. It codes for CASSKWGQGNTEAFF.